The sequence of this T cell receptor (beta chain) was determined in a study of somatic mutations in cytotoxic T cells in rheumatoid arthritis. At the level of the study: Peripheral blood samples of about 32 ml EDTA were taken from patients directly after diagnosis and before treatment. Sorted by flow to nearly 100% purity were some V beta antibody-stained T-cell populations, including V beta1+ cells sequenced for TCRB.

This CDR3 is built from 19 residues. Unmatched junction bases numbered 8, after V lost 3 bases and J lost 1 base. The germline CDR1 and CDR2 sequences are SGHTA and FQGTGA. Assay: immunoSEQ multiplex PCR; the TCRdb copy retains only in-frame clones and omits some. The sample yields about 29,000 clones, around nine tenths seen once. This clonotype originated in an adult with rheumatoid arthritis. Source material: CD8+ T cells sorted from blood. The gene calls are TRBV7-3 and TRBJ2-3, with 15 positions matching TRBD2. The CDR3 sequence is CASSLLGLAGGRGTDTQYF. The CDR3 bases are TGTGCCAGCAGCTTGCTGGGACTAGCGGGAGGAAGGGGCACAGATACGCAGTATTTT.